Included here is one TCR beta chain sequence, with context. In the authors' methods: Nucleated cell counts were estimated from reference gene primer amplification. The method was immunoSEQ multiplex PCR; TCRdb's version includes in-frame clones alone and lacks a portion of them. That table furnishes V, J and clone size, whereas the DNA furnished D and trimming. The sample carries around 75,000 clones, around 80% recorded once. The data belong to a study of blood T cell repertoires in COVID-19. CDR3 length: 12 residues. V dropped 9 bases and J dropped 0 bases, with 6 bases sitting between them. Germline V gives CDR1 KGHDR, CDR2 SFDVKD.

The sequence was obtained from a man in his fifties or sixties with COVID-19, enrolled during active disease. Sequenced material: peripheral blood. The rearrangement uses TRBV24-1 and TRBJ2-3; no clear D. Written as DNA, the CDR3 is TGTGCCACCGGAGACAGCACAGATACGCAGTATTTT. Encoded protein: CATGDSTDTQYF.